This TCR beta chain originates from a study of T cell responses to AZD1222 COVID-19 vaccine. TCRdb's table, derived via immunoSEQ multiplex PCR, lists solely in-frame clones and lacks some. The data hold about 150,000 clones, with about 90% observed a single time. Concerning this clone itself: Its antigen is as yet unknown.

Overall study results and limits: Most donors were white British and more were female, and clonal diversity was possibly underestimated. Unmutated regions of variants are reportedly targeted by nearly half of spike-specific TCRs.

The CDR3 sequence is 14 residues long. CDR1 LGHDT and CDR2 YNNKEL come from the germline V gene (reference sequence). The V end was cut by 1 base, the J end by 2 bases, with 5 bases between. The sequences come from peripheral blood, collected 28 days after the second AZD1222 dose. This sequence was found in an adult who received the AZD1222 COVID-19 vaccine. This sequence joins TRBV3-1 (or the pseudogene TRBV3-2) and TRBJ2-2; D call uncertain. Written as DNA, the CDR3 is TGTGCCAGCAGCCAAGGGCTTAACACCGGGGAGCTGTTTTTT. It encodes CASSQGLNTGELFF.